These 10 T cell receptor beta chains were all obtained from the same sample, sequenced in a study of cytotoxic CD8 clonotypes in ibrutinib-treated CLL. Here immunoSEQ multiplex PCR was the method, and the copy in TCRdb shows in-frame clones only, minus some. The table lists tens of thousands of clones, about 86% of them singletons, with under 6% in the top ten. This specimen was PBMCs, taken before ibrutinib treatment. Receptors were obtained from a human donor with chronic lymphocytic leukemia.

The J gene is TRBJ2-7, the V gene TRBV19; D perhaps matches TRBD2 (6 bases). The CDR3 runs 13 residues. Trimming left V 7 bases short and J 1 base short, with 11 bases between. CDR1 and CDR2 (germline): LNHDA, SQIVND (reference sequence). The CDR3 region is CASMSGTSYEQYF. In DNA, the CDR3 is TGTGCCAGTATGTCCGGGACTTCCTACGAGCAGTACTTC.

The chain has TRBV7-3 and TRBJ2-7; TRBD1 matches at 8 bases. V shed 5 bases and J 4 bases; nucleotides not matched to a gene: 10. CDR1 is SGHTA and CDR2 is FQGTGA in the germline V gene. This CDR3 spans 15 amino acids. CDR3 sequence (DNA): TGTGCCAGCAGCATGGGACAGGCGGCTGGTTACGAGCAGTACTTC. The encoded protein is CASSMGQAAGYEQYF.

The chain combines TRBV30 with TRBJ2-1; D perhaps matches TRBD2 (6 bases). CDR1 GTSNPN and CDR2 SVGIG come from the germline V gene (reference sequence). V lost 2 bases and J 2 bases, leaving 10 bases between the germline ends. The CDR3 runs 14 residues. This chain's CDR3 is CAWSSGDTYNEQFF. In nucleotides, the CDR3 is TGTGCCTGGAGTTCGGGGGATACCTACAATGAGCAGTTCTTC. The whole variable domain, remainder taken from reference TRBV30 and TRBJ2-1, is SQTIHQWPATLVQPVGSPLSLECTVEGTSNPNLYWYRQAAGRGLQLLFYSVGIGQISSEVPQNLSASRPQDRQFILSSKKLLLSDSGFYLCAWSSGDTYNEQFFGPGTRLTVL.

V gene TRBV13 combines with J gene TRBJ2-3; weak D call: TRBD1 (5 bases). The V gene lost 4 bases and the J gene lost 13 bases, with 15 bases spanning the gap. This CDR3 contains 12 residues. From germline, CDR1 is PRHDT and CDR2 FYEKMQ (reference sequence). CDR3 in amino acids: CASSSRVQHEYF. Here the CDR3 DNA reads TGTGCCAGCAGCTCCAGGGTGCAGCATGAGTATTTT.

The chain links TRBV6-1 to TRBJ1-3; D not certain. The CDR3 consists of 10 residues. CDR1 and CDR2 from the germline V gene are MNHNS and SASEGT. Trimming shortened V by 8 bases and J by 3 bases, and 2 bases separated the two germline ends. CDR3 protein: CASFGNTIYF. For the CDR3, the DNA is TGTGCCAGCTTTGGAAACACCATATATTTT.

The chain joins TRBV19 to TRBJ2-7; D tentatively fits TRBD1 or TRBD2 (5 bases each). The V and J ends lost 5 bases and 3 bases respectively, with 14 bases between them. The length of the CDR3 is 14 residues. In germline, CDR1 is LNHDA, CDR2 SQIVND (reference sequence). CDR3 bases: TGTGCCAGTAGTCCCGGGACCGTCGTCTACGAGCAGTACTTC. It codes for CASSPGTVVYEQYF.

This chain uses TRBV10-1 with TRBJ2-3; 10 positions match TRBD2. The CDR3 totals 17 residues. Looked up from germline, CDR1 is WNHNN and CDR2 is SYGVQD (reference sequence). The V gene end was trimmed by 4 bases and the J gene end by 4 bases; junction bases not matched to a gene: 11. Here the CDR3 reads CASSASLAGDLPDTQYF. Written as DNA, the CDR3 is TGCGCCAGCAGTGCATCCCTAGCGGGGGACCTGCCAGATACGCAGTATTTT.

This chain links TRBV5-6 with TRBJ1-2; 8 bases fit TRBD1. CDR3 size: 15 residues. CDR1 and CDR2 from the germline V gene are SGHDT and YYEEEE. The V gene end was trimmed by 0 bases and the J gene end by 4 bases; junction bases not matched to a gene: 5. The CDR3 loop is CASSLGAGGSYGYTF. The DNA for the CDR3 is TGTGCCAGCAGCTTGGGTGCAGGGGGCAGCTATGGCTACACCTTC.

The V and J genes are TRBV15 and TRBJ2-3; D is unclear. Germline V gene lookup returns CDR1 LNHNV and CDR2 YYDKDF (reference sequence). The CDR3 sequence is 14 residues long. Trimming left V 4 bases short and J 4 bases short, with 12 bases between. In DNA form, the CDR3 reads TGTGCCACCAGCAAGGCCAATGAACCAGATACGCAGTATTTT. It yields the protein CATSKANEPDTQYF.

This clone was counted only a few times. V usage is TRBV2 and J usage is TRBJ1-1, with D tentatively TRBD1 (5 bases). Per the germline V gene, CDR1 is SNHLY and CDR2 is FYNNEI. The CDR3 spans 13 residues. The V end lost 8 bases, the J end lost 1 base, and 11 bases lay between the germline ends. This chain's CDR3 is CASRRGENTEAFF. DNA for the CDR3: TGTGCCAGCCGTCGGGGGGAGAACACTGAAGCTTTCTTT.